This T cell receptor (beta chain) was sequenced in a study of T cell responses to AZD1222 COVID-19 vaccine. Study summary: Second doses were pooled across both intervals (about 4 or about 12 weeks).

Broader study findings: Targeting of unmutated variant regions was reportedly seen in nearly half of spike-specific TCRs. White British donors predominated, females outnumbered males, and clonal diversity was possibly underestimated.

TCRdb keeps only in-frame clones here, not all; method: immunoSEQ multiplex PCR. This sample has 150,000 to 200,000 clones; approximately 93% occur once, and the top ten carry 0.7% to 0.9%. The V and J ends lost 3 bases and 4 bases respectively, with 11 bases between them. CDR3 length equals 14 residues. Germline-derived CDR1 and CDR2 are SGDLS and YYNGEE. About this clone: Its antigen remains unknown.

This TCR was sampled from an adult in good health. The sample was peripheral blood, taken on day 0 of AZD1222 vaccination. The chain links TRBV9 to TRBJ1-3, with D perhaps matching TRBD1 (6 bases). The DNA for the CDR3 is TGTGCCAGCAGCGCAAACAGGGAGGGAAACACCATATATTTT. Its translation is CASSANREGNTIYF.